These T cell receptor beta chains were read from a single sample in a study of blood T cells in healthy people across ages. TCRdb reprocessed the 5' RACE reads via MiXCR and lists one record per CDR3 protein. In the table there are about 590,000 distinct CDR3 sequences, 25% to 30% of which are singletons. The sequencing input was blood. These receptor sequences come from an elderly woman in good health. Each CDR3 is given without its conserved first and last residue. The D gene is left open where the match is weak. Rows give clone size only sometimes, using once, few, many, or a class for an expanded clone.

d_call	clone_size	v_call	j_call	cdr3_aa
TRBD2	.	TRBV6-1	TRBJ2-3	AGSPRGGTDTQY
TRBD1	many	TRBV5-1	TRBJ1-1	ASTYDRGDTEAF
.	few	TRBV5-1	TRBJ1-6	ASSLAVYNSPLH
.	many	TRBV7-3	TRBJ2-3	ASSLTEGFGTQY
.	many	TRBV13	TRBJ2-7	ASSLPQTRGFLAVDEQY
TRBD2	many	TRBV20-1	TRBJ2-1	SARAAGLAGALTNYNEQF
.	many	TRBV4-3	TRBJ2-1	ASSQQSMNEQF
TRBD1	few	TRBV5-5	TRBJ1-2	ASSLGQRSFYGYT
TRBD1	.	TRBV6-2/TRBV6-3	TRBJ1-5	ASSYLQGNQPQH
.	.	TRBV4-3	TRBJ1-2	ASSQAQRSFDYGYT
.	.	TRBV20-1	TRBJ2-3	SASEYGTDTQY
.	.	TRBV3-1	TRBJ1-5	ASSVDTRENQPQH
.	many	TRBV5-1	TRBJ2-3	ASSLVAFGGTDTQY
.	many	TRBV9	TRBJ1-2	ASSPTGGHYGYT
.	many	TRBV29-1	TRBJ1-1	SVWGGSEAF
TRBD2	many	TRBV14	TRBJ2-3	ASSQELAGTDTQY
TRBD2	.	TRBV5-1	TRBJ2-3	ASSLDPGLAPNTQY
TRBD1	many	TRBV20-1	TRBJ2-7	SARGPGQGGYEQY
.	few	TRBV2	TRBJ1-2	ASSVGVNGYT
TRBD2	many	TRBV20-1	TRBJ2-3	SARGLARRGDTQY
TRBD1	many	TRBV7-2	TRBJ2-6	ASSLGPTTGGTSGANVLT
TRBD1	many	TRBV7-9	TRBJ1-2	ASSPPGQGPGYT